The next 30 T cell receptor beta chains were all read from a single sample in a study of technical replicates of blood from several donors. This table comes from immunoSEQ multiplex PCR, and its TCRdb copy is limited to in-frame clones, with some not included. The profile shows 75,000 to 95,000 clones, 94% of them singletons. Sequencing input: T cells isolated from PBMCs. Receptors were obtained from a human donor in good health.

The chain links TRBV2 to TRBJ1-4; D may be TRBD1 (6 bases). Trimming took 6 bases from V and 4 from J, leaving 18 bases between them. This CDR3 has 16 amino acids. In germline, CDR1 is SNHLY, CDR2 FYNNEI. The CDR3 sequence: CASRGMIRGVNEKLFF. In DNA form, the CDR3 reads TGTGCCAGCAGGGGGATGATCAGGGGCGTTAATGAAAAACTGTTTTTT. Full variable domain (remainder filled in from reference TRBV2 and TRBJ1-4): EPEVTQTPSHQVTQMGQEVILRCVPISNHLYFYWYRQILGQKVEFLVSFYNNEISEKSEIFDDQFSVERPDGSNFTLKIRSTKLEDSAMYFCASRGMIRGVNEKLFFGSGTQLSVL.

The chain employs TRBV19 and TRBJ2-3; TRBD2 matches at 7 bases. The V gene's germline CDR1 is LNHDA and CDR2 SQIVND (reference sequence). Trimming removed 10 bases from V and 0 bases from J; junction bases left unmatched: 7. The CDR3 totals 14 residues. The CDR3: CATSSGDSTDTQYF. CDR3 DNA sequence: TGTGCCACCTCAAGCGGGGACAGCACAGATACGCAGTATTTT.

The V and J genes are TRBV18 and TRBJ1-4, with D perhaps TRBD1 (5 bases). The germline V gene has CDR1 KGHSH and CDR2 LQKENI. Trimming removed 0 bases at V and 7 bases at J, with 12 bases between. This CDR3 is built from 15 residues. CDR3 amino acids: CASSPPGGGREKLFF. The CDR3, as DNA: TGTGCCAGCTCACCACCGGGGGGTGGTCGTGAAAAACTGTTTTTT.

This chain uses TRBV29-1 with TRBJ1-1; D call uncertain. The CDR3 is 13 amino acids. The ends were cut back, 3 bases at V and 1 base at J, with 9 bases in the middle. Germline assignment: CDR1 SQVTM and CDR2 ANQGSEA. The CDR3 sequence is CSVDSGRNTEAFF. In nucleotides, the CDR3 is TGCAGCGTTGATTCGGGGAGGAACACTGAAGCTTTCTTT. Supplemented by reference TRBV29-1 and TRBJ1-1, the full variable domain reads SAVISQKPSRDICQRGTSLTIQCQVDSQVTMMFWYRQQPGQSLTLIATANQGSEATYESGFVIDKFPISRPNLTFSTLTVSNMSPEDSSIYLCSVDSGRNTEAFFGQGTRLTVV.

The genes are TRBV7-6 and TRBJ1-2; D is uncertain. From germline, CDR1 is SGHVS and CDR2 FNYEAQ. The CDR3 length is 16 residues. With 5 bases removed from V and 3 bases from J, the gap between germline ends came to 19 bases. The CDR3 nucleotides are TGTGCCAGCAGCCCAAATCGACTTGGTGGGTACTATGGCTACACCTTC. It codes for CASSPNRLGGYYGYTF.

V usage is TRBV7-8 and J usage is TRBJ2-2, with D unresolved. The germline V and J ends were trimmed by 0 bases and 2 bases, with 7 bases remaining between them. This CDR3 comprises 15 residues. Germline CDR1 is SGHVS and CDR2 is FQNEAQ. In DNA, the CDR3 is TGTGCCAGCAGCTTAGCTGTAACTAACACCGGGGAGCTGTTTTTT. This encodes CASSLAVTNTGELFF. Looking up the rest from reference TRBV7-8 and TRBJ2-2 gives the full variable domain: GAGVSQSPRYKVAKRGQDVALRCDPISGHVSLFWYQQALGQGPEFLTYFQNEAQLDKSGLPSDRFFAERPEGSVSTLKIQRTQQEDSAVYLCASSLAVTNTGELFFGEGSRLTVL.

The J gene is TRBJ2-1, the V gene TRBV10-2; possibly TRBD1 for D (5 bases). Germline V gene lookup returns CDR1 WSHSY and CDR2 SAAADI. This CDR3 is built from 15 residues. V was shortened by 11 bases and J by 0 bases, with 17 bases between the two germline ends. This CDR3 is CAVSPIDSSYNEQFF. In DNA, the CDR3 is TGCGCCGTCTCGCCCATCGACAGCTCCTACAATGAGCAGTTCTTC.

The genes are TRBV6-6 and TRBJ2-7, with 8 bases matching TRBD2. The germline V gene has CDR1 MNHNY and CDR2 SVGAGI (reference sequence). This CDR3 has 15 amino acids. Trimming removed 0 bases from V and 3 bases from J; junction bases left unmatched: 4. The CDR3 here is CASSYSRGALYEQYF. Here the CDR3 DNA reads TGTGCCAGCAGTTACTCGCGGGGGGCCCTCTACGAGCAGTACTTC.

The rearrangement uses TRBV5-5 and TRBJ1-2; 10 bases are shared with TRBD1. Per germline, CDR1 SGHKS and CDR2 YYEKEE (reference sequence). Unmatched junction bases numbered 7, after V lost 4 bases and J lost 4 bases. The CDR3 consists of 15 residues. This CDR3 reads CASSLGQGEAYGYTF. Written as DNA, the CDR3 is TGTGCCAGCAGCCTTGGACAGGGGGAGGCCTATGGCTACACCTTC.

The rearrangement uses TRBV4-2 and TRBJ1-5, with 9 bases matching TRBD1. V was pared by 2 bases and J by 2 bases, with 4 bases of the junction left unmatched. CDR1 is LGHNA and CDR2 is YNFKEQ in the germline V gene. This CDR3 spans 16 amino acids. The CDR3 region is CASSQSWDRGNQPQHF. CDR3 sequence (DNA): TGTGCCAGCAGCCAATCGTGGGACAGGGGCAATCAGCCCCAGCATTTT.

The chain employs TRBV7-9 and TRBJ1-1, with 8 positions matching TRBD1. CDR1 is SEHNR, CDR2 FQNEAQ, per germline (reference sequence). J was trimmed by 4 bases and V by 5 bases; bases with no gene match: 9. The CDR3 has 15 amino acids. CDR3 in DNA: TGTGCCAGCAGCCGACCACGACAGGGGAGCACTGAAGCTTTCTTT. Protein sequence: CASSRPRQGSTEAFF.

V is TRBV27 and J is TRBJ1-2; D is unresolved. This CDR3 contains 13 residues. In germline, CDR1 is MNHEY, CDR2 SMNVEV (reference sequence). The V end was cut by 6 bases, the J end by 6 bases, with 14 bases between. The CDR3 DNA reads as TGTGCCAGCAGGTCAGCGGGGTATGATGGCTACACCTTC. Protein sequence: CASRSAGYDGYTF.

This clone was counted once. J is TRBJ2-7 and V is TRBV7-6; the match to TRBD2 covers 8 bases. V shed 5 bases, J shed 0 bases, and the junction held 6 bases outside the gene matches. The CDR3 has 15 residues. CDR1 and CDR2 (germline): SGHVS, FNYEAQ. The CDR3 loop reads CASSPGTSSSYEQYF. DNA of the CDR3: TGTGCCAGCAGCCCCGGGACTAGTTCCTCCTACGAGCAGTACTTC. Full variable domain (outside the CDR3, taken from reference TRBV7-6 and TRBJ2-7): GAGVSQSPRYKVTKRGQDVALRCDPISGHVSLYWYRQALGQGPEFLTYFNYEAQQDKSGLPNDRFSAERPEGSISTLTIQRTEQRDSAMYRCASSPGTSSSYEQYFGPGTRLTVT.

V is TRBV2 and J is TRBJ2-7; maybe TRBD2 (6 bases). Deletions cut 2 bases from V and 0 bases from J, with 8 bases between. Germline values: CDR1 SNHLY, CDR2 FYNNEI. This CDR3 is 14 amino acids long. In nucleotides, the CDR3 is TGTGCCAGCAGTGAACGGGGGACCTCCTACGAGCAGTACTTC. The encoded protein is CASSERGTSYEQYF. Full variable domain (missing parts from reference TRBV2 and TRBJ2-7): EPEVTQTPSHQVTQMGQEVILRCVPISNHLYFYWYRQILGQKVEFLVSFYNNEISEKSEIFDDQFSVERPDGSNFTLKIRSTKLEDSAMYFCASSERGTSYEQYFGPGTRLTVT.

The V and J genes are TRBV4-1 and TRBJ2-7; TRBD1 aligns across 8 bases. The germline V gene encodes CDR1 MGHRA and CDR2 YSYEKL. The CDR3 sequence is 13 residues long. Trimming at V came to 1 base and at J to 7 bases, leaving 3 bases not matched to a gene. The CDR3 DNA is TGCGCCAGCAGCCAAGGACAGGGGTGGGAGCAGTACTTC. Translating it yields CASSQGQGWEQYF.

The chain couples TRBV11-2 to TRBJ2-5; tentative D call: TRBD1 (6 bases). The CDR3 loop spans 12 amino acids. From germline, CDR1 is SGHAT and CDR2 FQNNGV. Trimming pared 11 bases from V and 2 bases from J, leaving 12 bases between. CDR3 residues: CAGRDKQETQYF. Here the CDR3 DNA reads TGTGCCGGCCGGGACAAGCAAGAGACCCAGTACTTC.

The count of this clone is one. This rearrangement joins TRBV13 to TRBJ1-1, with TRBD1 as a possible D gene (5 bases). Trimming took 4 bases from V and 0 from J, leaving 15 bases between them. CDR1 and CDR2 from the germline V gene are PRHDT and FYEKMQ (reference sequence). The CDR3 has 16 residues. CDR3 in DNA: TGTGCCAGCAGCTCTACTGACAGCCTGATGAACACTGAAGCTTTCTTT. Protein sequence: CASSSTDSLMNTEAFF. The full variable domain, its missing parts supplied by reference TRBV13 and TRBJ1-1, is AAGVIQSPRHLIKEKRETATLKCYPIPRHDTVYWYQQGPGQDPQFLISFYEKMQSDKGSIPDRFSAQQFSDYHSELNMSSLELGDSALYFCASSSTDSLMNTEAFFGQGTRLTVV.

The chain combines TRBV4-1 with TRBJ2-4, with 11 bases identical to TRBD2. Trimming took 3 bases from V and 0 from J; bases not matched to a gene: 4. In germline, CDR1 is MGHRA, CDR2 YSYEKL. This CDR3 has 17 residues. CDR3 amino acids: CASSHLAGGGAKNIQYF. The CDR3 DNA reads as TGCGCCAGCAGCCATTTAGCGGGAGGGGGAGCCAAAAACATTCAGTACTTC.

This CDR3 is CASSVVGDSPLHF. CDR3 coding DNA: TGTGCCAGCAGCGTAGTCGGGGATTCACCCCTCCACTTT. The rearrangement uses TRBV9 and TRBJ1-6; D gene uncertain. Deletions cut 0 bases from V and 8 bases from J, with 6 bases between. The germline V gene encodes CDR1 SGDLS and CDR2 YYNGEE. This CDR3 spans 13 amino acids.

This chain joins TRBV4-1 and TRBJ1-2; D perhaps matches TRBD1 (6 bases). The CDR3 covers 17 residues. Germline assignment: CDR1 MGHRA and CDR2 YSYEKL. Trimming pared 2 bases from V and 2 bases from J, leaving 18 bases between. The CDR3 DNA sequence: TGCGCCAGCAGCCAACCCCGACCGGACAGACCCAACTATGGCTACACCTTC. Amino acid sequence: CASSQPRPDRPNYGYTF.

Written as DNA, the CDR3 is TGCGCCAGCAGCCAAGGGGGGAGGGCCGACAATGAGCAGTTCTTC. It codes for CASSQGGRADNEQFF. The V call is TRBV4-1, the J call TRBJ2-1, with 7 positions matching TRBD2. The CDR3 has 15 amino acids. V gave up 1 base and J gave up 5 bases; unmatched junction bases: 5. The germline gives CDR1 MGHRA, CDR2 YSYEKL.

CDR3 loop: CASSFTGGLSYEQYF. In nucleotides, the CDR3 is TGTGCCAGCAGCTTCACGGGGGGATTAAGCTACGAGCAGTACTTC. The chain is built from TRBV5-6 and TRBJ2-7, with 7 nucleotides matching TRBD2. The length of the CDR3 is 15 residues. The germline gives CDR1 SGHDT, CDR2 YYEEEE. V shed 2 bases and J 3 bases; nucleotides not matched to a gene: 8.

V and J are TRBV7-9 and TRBJ2-2, with D tentatively TRBD2 (6 bases). Germline-derived CDR1 and CDR2 are SEHNR and FQNEAQ (reference sequence). V lost 4 bases, J lost 1 base, and 10 bases lay in between. The CDR3 covers 15 residues. CDR3: CASSSVGGNTGELFF. As DNA, the CDR3 is TGTGCCAGCAGCTCTGTGGGGGGGAACACCGGGGAGCTGTTTTTT.

The chain links TRBV5-1 to TRBJ2-3; TRBD2 agrees at 13 bases. The germline gives CDR1 SGHRS, CDR2 YFSETQ. The V segment lost 9 bases and the J segment 3 bases; nucleotides outside the gene matches: 13. The CDR3 consists of 17 residues. The CDR3 is CATSRLAGGGMTDTQYF. CDR3 bases: TGCGCCACCTCAAGACTAGCGGGAGGAGGGATGACAGATACGCAGTATTTT.

The chain joins TRBV15 to TRBJ2-3, with TRBD2 as a possible D gene (5 bases). The CDR3 is 15 amino acids. Deletions cut 0 bases from V and 2 bases from J, with 9 bases between. CDR1 and CDR2 (germline): LNHNV, YYDKDF (reference sequence). The CDR3 protein is CATSRDNGNTDTQYF. The CDR3 DNA reads as TGTGCCACCAGCAGAGATAACGGGAACACAGATACGCAGTATTTT.

The rearrangement joins TRBV29-1 to TRBJ2-7; 9 nucleotides agree with TRBD2. In germline, CDR1 is SQVTM, CDR2 ANQGSEA. The V and J ends lost 3 bases and 2 bases, in that order; junction bases with no gene match: 2. The CDR3 contains 13 residues. The chain's CDR3 is CSVEPSGTYEQYF. CDR3 sequence (DNA): TGCAGCGTTGAGCCTAGCGGGACCTACGAGCAGTACTTC.

The chain couples TRBV5-4 to TRBJ2-5, with TRBD2 identical over 13 bases. Trimming removed 3 bases from V and 5 bases from J; junction bases left unmatched: 10. Per the germline V gene, CDR1 is SGHNT and CDR2 is YYREEE (reference sequence). The CDR3 is 17 amino acids. The DNA for the CDR3 is TGTGCCAGCAGCTCCCCGGGACTAGCGGGGAATCGGGAGACCCAGTACTTC. Translating it yields CASSSPGLAGNRETQYF. Drawing the rest from reference TRBV5-4 and TRBJ2-5, the complete variable domain is ETGVTQSPTHLIKTRGQQVTLRCSSQSGHNTVSWYQQALGQGPQFIFQYYREEENGRGNFPPRFSGLQFPNYSSELNVNALELDDSALYLCASSSPGLAGNRETQYFGPGTRLLVL.

The chain carries TRBV11-1 and TRBJ2-7; 7 positions match TRBD1. V was clipped by 4 bases and J by 3 bases; unmatched bases: 6. The CDR3 consists of 14 residues. The germline CDR1 and CDR2 sequences are SGHAT and FQDESV (reference sequence). The CDR3 sequence is CASSSTGVGYEQYF. CDR3 in DNA: TGTGCCAGCAGCTCAACAGGGGTTGGCTACGAGCAGTACTTC.

The V call is TRBV5-6, the J call TRBJ1-2; no reliable D call. V lost 3 bases, J lost 0 bases, and 15 bases lay in between. Germline lookup yields CDR1 SGHDT and CDR2 YYEEEE. The CDR3 runs to 16 residues. CDR3 sequence: CASSWGGLLTNYGYTF. The CDR3 DNA follows: TGTGCCAGCAGCTGGGGAGGTCTCCTAACTAACTATGGCTACACCTTC. The variable domain in full, completed from reference TRBV5-6 and TRBJ1-2, reads DAGVTQSPTHLIKTRGQQVTLRCSPKSGHDTVSWYQQALGQGPQFIFQYYEEEERQRGNFPDRFSGHQFPNYSSELNVNALLLGDSALYLCASSWGGLLTNYGYTFGSGTRLTVV.

This chain joins TRBV28 and TRBJ1-5; no clear D gene. The CDR3 loop spans 14 amino acids. The V gene's germline CDR1 is MDHEN and CDR2 SYDVKM. The V end lost 7 bases, the J end lost 4 bases, and 14 bases lay between the germline ends. The CDR3 loop is CASIFTGRNQPQHF. The CDR3 DNA is TGTGCCAGCATTTTTACGGGGAGGAATCAGCCCCAGCATTTT. Full variable domain (outside the CDR3, taken from reference TRBV28 and TRBJ1-5): DVKVTQSSRYLVKRTGEKVFLECVQDMDHENMFWYRQDPGLGLRLIYFSYDVKMKEKGDIPEGYSVSREKKERFSLILESASTNQTSMYLCASIFTGRNQPQHFGDGTRLSIL.